Listed below are T cell receptor beta chains from one sample, sequenced in a study of blood T cell repertoires in COVID-19. The table came from immunoSEQ multiplex PCR; TCRdb's copy has only in-frame clones and leaves some out. The data hold approximately 250,000 clones, with 80% to 90% observed a single time. The sequenced sample was peripheral blood. The receptors derive from a man aged 25 to 45 who had recovered from COVID-19. The CDR3 runs from the conserved cysteine through the conserved F or W. A D gene is named only where the DNA matches it firmly. Where a row states a size, it is once, few, many or the class of an expanded clone; other rows omit it.

d_gene	abundance	v_gene	j_gene	CDR3nt	CDR3aa
TRBD2	-	TRBV7-8	TRBJ2-5	TGTGCCAGCATCCTTAGCGGGGGGCTCCAAGAGACCCAGTACTTC	CASILSGGLQETQYF
-	-	TRBV5-5	TRBJ1-2	TGTGCCAGCAGCTACCGGGACACCCCAAACTATGGCTACACCTTC	CASSYRDTPNYGYTF
-	-	TRBV7-9	TRBJ2-6	TGTGCCAGCAGCCAACAGGGAAGCGGGGCCAACGTCCTGACTTTC	CASSQQGSGANVLTF
-	once	TRBV5-1	TRBJ2-2	TGCGCCAGCAGCCTCAGTCCCAGGGGCGGAGGGGAGCTGTTTTTT	CASSLSPRGGGELFF
TRBD1	once	TRBV24-1	TRBJ2-2	TGTGCCACCAGTGGCCCTCAAACAGGGGTTAGCACCGGGGAGCTGTTTTTT	CATSGPQTGVSTGELFF
-	-	TRBV30	TRBJ1-2	TGTGCCTGGGTTCCCCTTAACTATGGCTACACCTTC	CAWVPLNYGYTF
TRBD2	-	TRBV27	TRBJ2-5	TGTGCCAGCAGTTTTCTATACGGGGGGGCGGGAGAGACCCAGTACTTC	CASSFLYGGAGETQYF
-	few	TRBV16	TRBJ1-5	TGTGCCAGCAGCCCGACAGGCAATCAGCCCCAGCATTTT	CASSPTGNQPQHF
TRBD2	-	TRBV11-2	TRBJ2-3	TGTGCCAGCAGCGATCTAGCGGGGGGGAGGGATACGCAGTATTTT	CASSDLAGGRDTQYF
TRBD1	once	TRBV10-1	TRBJ2-7	TGCGCCAGCAGCGTACAGGGGGCGGATGAGCAGTACTTC	CASSVQGADEQYF
-	-	TRBV4-1	TRBJ1-2	TGCGCCAGCAGCCAACCCGGGCGGGACTATGGCTACACCTTC	CASSQPGRDYGYTF
-	once	TRBV5-6	TRBJ1-1	TGTGCCAGCAGCTTGGTGGCCTTACTAGGTGAAGCTTTCTTT	CASSLVALLGEAFF
TRBD2	few	TRBV3-1/TRBV3-2	TRBJ2-7	TGTGCCAGCAGCCAAGAGGGGGGGAGTCACTCCTACGAGCAGTACTTC	CASSQEGGSHSYEQYF
-	-	TRBV28	TRBJ2-3	TGTGCCGCTCATGGCGGGGGCACAGATACGCAGTATTTT	CAAHGGGTDTQYF
-	-	TRBV29-1	TRBJ2-2	TGCAGCGTCCACCAGCGACAGAGCGGGGAGCTGTTTTTT	CSVHQRQSGELFF
-	-	TRBV5-1	TRBJ2-3	TGCGCCAGCAGCGTAGGACAGAGCACAGATACGCAGTATTTT	CASSVGQSTDTQYF
-	-	TRBV9	TRBJ1-1	TGTGCCAGCAGCCCGTATCTTGGAGGGGACGACACTGAAGCTTTCTTT	CASSPYLGGDDTEAFF
-	-	TRBV11-2	TRBJ1-2	TGTGCCAGCAGTTTCGACAGAAATTATGGCTACACCTTC	CASSFDRNYGYTF
-	-	TRBV19	TRBJ2-7	TGTGCCAGTAGTATGGAGGGGACCCCCTACGAGCAGTACTTC	CASSMEGTPYEQYF
TRBD1	-	TRBV19	TRBJ1-2	TGTGCCAGTAGCCACGGGACAGGGGGCTATGGCTACACCTTC	CASSHGTGGYGYTF
TRBD1	-	TRBV6-5	TRBJ1-2	TGTGCCAGCAGTAACCGGGACAGGATCTATGGCTACACCTTC	CASSNRDRIYGYTF
-	once	TRBV5-1	TRBJ1-2	TGCGCCAGCATACCGGCACCGGACAGCTTCTATGGCTACACCTTC	CASIPAPDSFYGYTF
TRBD1	once	TRBV11-3	TRBJ2-7	TGTGCCAGCAGACCGGGACAGGAACCGGCCTACGAGCAGTACTTC	CASRPGQEPAYEQYF
-	-	TRBV5-8	TRBJ1-1	TGTGCCAGCAGCCCGCTAGGGGCAGGGAGGACTGAAGCTTTCTTT	CASSPLGAGRTEAFF
TRBD1	once	TRBV7-6	TRBJ1-6	TGTGCCAGCAGCCCCAGGGACAGGGAGAATTCACCCCTCCACTTT	CASSPRDRENSPLHF
TRBD1	once	TRBV7-9	TRBJ1-2	TGTGCCAGCAGCCCACTCCGGACAGGGATTGACTATGGCTACACCTTC	CASSPLRTGIDYGYTF
-	-	TRBV10-1	TRBJ2-7	TGCGCCAGCAGTGAGTCCTCCAGGGTGATAATCCACGAGCAGTACTTC	CASSESSRVIIHEQYF
-	-	TRBV2	TRBJ1-5	TGTGCCAGCAGTGGAGGAGTTATAGCAAGGAGGCCCCAGCATTTT	CASSGGVIARRPQHF
-	-	TRBV11-3	TRBJ2-1	TGTGCCAGCAGAGATCCAGGGTCCACTGAGCAGTTCTTC	CASRDPGSTEQFF
TRBD1	-	TRBV19	TRBJ2-7	TGTGCCAGTAGTCGGGACAGGGACCTTGACGAGCAGTACTTC	CASSRDRDLDEQYF
TRBD1	-	TRBV24-1	TRBJ2-3	TGTGCCACCAGCCCAGACAGGGCTGAGACGCAGTATTTT	CATSPDRAETQYF
TRBD1	-	TRBV4-3	TRBJ1-1	TGCGCCAGCAGCCAAGTCGCCCTGACAGGGGGCACTGAAGCTTTCTTT	CASSQVALTGGTEAFF
-	-	TRBV6-6	TRBJ1-1	TGTGCCAGCAAGGCGGGGTTGAACACTGAAGCTTTCTTT	CASKAGLNTEAFF
TRBD2	-	TRBV18	TRBJ2-3	TGTGCCAGCTCACCAAGCGGGGGGGCCGCGGATACGCAGTATTTT	CASSPSGGAADTQYF
-	-	TRBV4-1	TRBJ1-1	TGCGCCAGCAGCCCCCGGGGAGACACTGAAGCTTTCTTT	CASSPRGDTEAFF
-	-	TRBV30	TRBJ1-5	TGTGCCTGGAGCCCGGGGGAGTCCAATCAGCCCCAGCATTTT	CAWSPGESNQPQHF
-	-	TRBV9	TRBJ2-2	TGTGCCAGCAGCCCCCCTGGAGGGGGGGTCACCGGGGAGCTGTTTTTT	CASSPPGGGVTGELFF
-	once	TRBV6-4	TRBJ1-1	TGTGCCAGCAGTGACCCCTCGATAAACTACAGGTTCGGGGGGACTGAAGCTTTCTTT	CASSDPSINYRFGGTEAFF
-	-	TRBV28	TRBJ2-3	TGTGCCAGCAGTTCGTCGGACAGGGAGGGGACAGATACGCAGTATTTT	CASSSSDREGTDTQYF
TRBD1	-	TRBV19	TRBJ2-2	TGTGCCAGTAGGGCTCGACAGGGGAACACCGGGGAGCTGTTTTTT	CASRARQGNTGELFF
TRBD2	-	TRBV7-2	TRBJ2-1	TGTGCCAGCAGCCCACTGGGGCTAGCGGGGGAAAGCTCCTACAATGAGCAGTTCTTC	CASSPLGLAGESSYNEQFF
TRBD1	-	TRBV13	TRBJ2-7	TGTGCCAGCAGCGTAGCCGGGACAGGGTTTTCCGAGCAGTACTTC	CASSVAGTGFSEQYF
-	-	TRBV18	TRBJ1-5	TGTGCCAGCTCACCACCGGGCCTAGCGGGGCCCCAGCATTTT	CASSPPGLAGPQHF
-	once	TRBV4-2	TRBJ2-7	TGTGCCAGCAGCCAAGGCCCCCGGTACGAGCAGTACTTC	CASSQGPRYEQYF
-	once	TRBV6-5	TRBJ2-1	TGTGCCAGCAGTTATGGACACCTGAACAATGAGCAGTTCTTC	CASSYGHLNNEQFF
TRBD2	once	TRBV10-1	TRBJ2-3	TGCGCCAGCAGTAAGGGACTAGCGGGGGCGTCACCAGATACGCAGTATTTT	CASSKGLAGASPDTQYF
-	-	TRBV12-3/TRBV12-4	TRBJ1-1	TGTGCCAGCAGTTTTTCCGTTTCGGAAGCTTTCTTT	CASSFSVSEAFF
-	-	TRBV14	TRBJ2-5	TGTGCCAGCAGCCAAGCCTCTACTTATGAATACCCAGAGACCCAGTACTTC	CASSQASTYEYPETQYF
-	-	TRBV20-1	TRBJ2-2	TGCAGTGCTAGGCCGGCCGGGGAGCTGTTTTTT	CSARPAGELFF
TRBD1	-	TRBV7-9	TRBJ1-3	TGTGCCAGCCAGGGGGTGGACACCATATATTTT	CASQGVDTIYF
-	-	TRBV7-2	TRBJ2-5	TGTGCCAGCAGCTTAGGACTCGAGGGACAAGAGACCCAGTACTTC	CASSLGLEGQETQYF
TRBD1	-	TRBV7-2	TRBJ1-4	TGTGCCAGCAGCTCCCAAGAGGGGGCAGGGAATGAAAAACTGTTTTTT	CASSSQEGAGNEKLFF
-	once	TRBV11-2	TRBJ2-7	TGTGCCACCGAGCGGGACAACTCCTACGAGCAGTACTTC	CATERDNSYEQYF
TRBD1	once	TRBV3-1/TRBV3-2	TRBJ2-5	TGTGCCAGCAGCCTAGGGACAGCCCAAGAGACCCAGTACTTC	CASSLGTAQETQYF
-	once	TRBV12-3/TRBV12-4	TRBJ2-5	TGTGCCAGCAGTTTTCGTCAAGAGACCCAGTACTTC	CASSFRQETQYF